This T cell receptor (beta chain) was sequenced in a study of graft-versus-host responses after intestinal transplantation. Sequenced by immunoSEQ multiplex PCR; TCRdb stores in-frame clones only, minus some. The table has roughly 46,000 clones, approximately 92% seen once. The CDR3 sequence is 9 residues long. The germline CDR1 and CDR2 sequences are MNHNS and SASEGT. With 10 bases removed from V and 11 bases from J, the gap between germline ends came to 10 bases. The TCR sequence derives from a human patient who received an intestinal transplant, so some T cells may come from the graft donor. V usage is TRBV6-1 and J usage is TRBJ2-3, with D unclear. This sample comprised PBMCs, obtained about 800 days after a first intestinal transplant, on the day of a second. CDR3 in amino acids: CATATGQYF. In DNA, the CDR3 is TGTGCCACCGCAACGGGGCAGTATTTT.